This TCR beta chain derives from a study of blood T cell repertoires in COVID-19. How the authors handled the data: Reference gene primer amplification gave estimated nucleated cell counts. The assay was immunoSEQ multiplex PCR, and TCRdb's table has in-frame clones only and misses some. V, J and clone size derive from that table, while D and trimming were established from the DNA sequence. The data show over 250,000 clones, with 75% to 90% seen just once and over 10% held by the top ten. The sequence came from a woman in her seventies with COVID-19, enrolled during active disease. The sample comprised peripheral blood.

The CDR3 DNA follows: TGTGCCAGCAGTCAACAGGGGTCACCCCTCCACTTT. This codes for CASSQQGSPLHF. The chain joins TRBV28 to TRBJ1-6; TRBD1 aligns across 7 bases. V was clipped by 5 bases and J by 10 bases; unmatched bases: 2. This CDR3 is built from 12 residues. Looked up from germline, CDR1 is MDHEN and CDR2 is SYDVKM.